The rows below give T cell receptor beta chains drawn from one sample of a study of T cell responses to AZD1222 COVID-19 vaccine. The method was immunoSEQ multiplex PCR; TCRdb's version includes in-frame clones alone and lacks a portion of them. The data contain around 130,000 clones, around nine tenths of them singletons. The material sequenced was peripheral blood, taken 28 days after the second AZD1222 dose. These receptors originate from an adult who received the AZD1222 COVID-19 vaccine. CDR3s include the opening cysteine and the closing phenylalanine or tryptophan. Each record gives: J gene, D gene, clone size, V gene, CDR3 DNA, CDR3 protein. The D gene is left open where the match is weak. The size of a clone is reported for some rows only, either as once, few or many, or as a class for expanded clones.

TRBJ2-6	TRBD1	-	TRBV5-3	TGTGCCAGAAGCTGGGGACAGGGAGTTTACTCTGGGGCCAACGTCCTGACTTTC	CARSWGQGVYSGANVLTF
TRBJ1-6	TRBD1	-	TRBV7-2	TGTGCCAGCACCTGGGACAGGGATTCACCCCTCCACTTT	CASTWDRDSPLHF
TRBJ2-1	-	-	TRBV13	TGTGCCAGCAGCCTAGGGGTGGGCGACAGGCCCTATGAGCAGTTCTTC	CASSLGVGDRPYEQFF
TRBJ1-6	TRBD1	-	TRBV20-1	TGCAGTGCTATTGACAGGGGACGTCGGAATTCACCCCTCCACTTT	CSAIDRGRRNSPLHF
TRBJ2-5	TRBD2	-	TRBV3-1/TRBV3-2	TGTGCCAGCAGCGTTACGACTAGCGGGGGTGGAGAGACCCAGTACTTC	CASSVTTSGGGETQYF
TRBJ2-7	TRBD1	medium-sized	TRBV6-2/TRBV6-3	TGTGCCAGCACCCCGGGGACAGGGGACTCCTACGAGCAGTACTTC	CASTPGTGDSYEQYF
TRBJ2-1	TRBD1	-	TRBV6-5	TGTGCCAGCACCCCGACAGGGTCCTACAATGAGCAGTTCTTC	CASTPTGSYNEQFF
TRBJ2-3	-	-	TRBV7-9	TGTGCCAGCAGCTTACAAGTAGCCCCGAAGACAGATACGCAGTATTTT	CASSLQVAPKTDTQYF
TRBJ1-5	TRBD1	-	TRBV19	TGTGCCAGTAGACGAGGACAGGGGCAAAATAGCAATCAGCCCCAGCATTTT	CASRRGQGQNSNQPQHF
TRBJ2-3	-	-	TRBV2	TGTGCCAGCAGTCAGGGGGAGGGCCCAGATACGCAGTATTTT	CASSQGEGPDTQYF
TRBJ2-2	TRBD1	-	TRBV5-5	TGTGCCAGCAGGGGACAGTTGAACACCGGGGAGCTGTTTTTT	CASRGQLNTGELFF
TRBJ2-3	-	-	TRBV12-3/TRBV12-4	TGTGCCAGCAAACTCACCACAGATACGCAGTATTTT	CASKLTTDTQYF
TRBJ2-7	TRBD1	-	TRBV28	TGTGCCAGCAGAAAGACAGGGCTGAGGGAGCAGTACTTC	CASRKTGLREQYF
TRBJ1-1	TRBD1	once	TRBV2	TGTGCCAGCAGTCCACGAGAGACAGGGTACGCTTTCTTT	CASSPRETGYAFF
TRBJ2-3	TRBD1	-	TRBV10-1	TGCGCCAGCAGTGAGTCGACAGGGAAAACAGATACGCAGTATTTT	CASSESTGKTDTQYF
TRBJ2-2	-	-	TRBV10-1	TGCGCCAGCAGTGAGATGTCCGGGAACACCGGGGAGCTGTTTTTT	CASSEMSGNTGELFF
TRBJ1-2	TRBD1	-	TRBV4-1	TGCGCCAGCAGCCAAGAAGGACAGGGTGTAGGCCTTTATGGCTACACCTTC	CASSQEGQGVGLYGYTF
TRBJ1-1	-	once	TRBV11-2	TGTGCCAGCAGCTCCGCCTGGAAGGACACTGAAGCTTTCTTT	CASSSAWKDTEAFF
TRBJ2-5	TRBD1	-	TRBV28	TGTGCCAGCAGTCAACCGGGACAGGGGATAGAGACCCAGTACTTC	CASSQPGQGIETQYF
TRBJ1-4	-	-	TRBV11-2	TGTGCCAGCAGCCCTAGACCTGGGGCAGGGGAAAAACTGTTTTTT	CASSPRPGAGEKLFF
TRBJ1-5	TRBD1	-	TRBV6-6	TGTGCCAGCAGTGGAACAGGGGCCCGCAATCAGCCCCAGCATTTT	CASSGTGARNQPQHF
TRBJ2-7	-	-	TRBV3-1/TRBV3-2	TGTGCCAGCAGCCAAGGGTCCAGACACTACGAGCAGTACTTC	CASSQGSRHYEQYF
TRBJ1-5	-	-	TRBV5-8	TGTGCCAGCAGCTTTAGTGGGGGTGAACAGCCCCAGCATTTT	CASSFSGGEQPQHF
TRBJ2-7	-	-	TRBV3-1/TRBV3-2	TGTGCCAGCAGCCCCGGCCCCCGCGAGCAGTACTTC	CASSPGPREQYF
TRBJ2-3	TRBD2	-	TRBV7-2	TGTGCCAGCAGCTTAACGGGGGGGGTCACAGATACGCAGTATTTT	CASSLTGGVTDTQYF
TRBJ1-1	-	once	TRBV7-9	TGTGCCAGCAGCGACCGGGCGCGGTCTGAAGCTTTCTTT	CASSDRARSEAFF
TRBJ2-7	TRBD1	-	TRBV5-4	TGTGCCAGCAGCTTGTCTCAGGGGGATTCGGCGCAGCAGTACTTC	CASSLSQGDSAQQYF
TRBJ2-1	-	few	TRBV29-1	TGCATCTTAACCTTAGGGGTCTTTCCCTCCTACAATGAGCAGTTCTTC	CILTLGVFPSYNEQFF
TRBJ1-1	-	-	TRBV7-3	TGTGCCAGCAGCTTAACGGTGAACACTGAAGCTTTCTTT	CASSLTVNTEAFF
TRBJ2-1	TRBD2	-	TRBV28	TGTGCCAGCAGTTTGGTGGGTCGGGGACTAGTCAATGAGCAGTTCTTC	CASSLVGRGLVNEQFF
TRBJ1-6	-	-	TRBV28	TGTGCCAGCAAACTCAGGGCGCTGATTTCACCCCTCCACTTT	CASKLRALISPLHF
TRBJ1-4	TRBD1	once	TRBV5-4	TGTGCCAGCAGCAATGATAACCCAGGGGGCCCTAATGAAAAACTGTTTTTT	CASSNDNPGGPNEKLFF
TRBJ2-2	TRBD1	-	TRBV30	TGTGCCTGGGCAGGGGGCGCGGCCGGGGAGCTGTTTTTT	CAWAGGAAGELFF
TRBJ1-2	-	-	TRBV19	TGTGCCACCTACACCAACAGGGAAGTCGATGGCTACACCTTC	CATYTNREVDGYTF
TRBJ1-1	-	-	TRBV15	TGTGCCACCAGCAGAGATCTCGAAACTGAAGCTTTCTTT	CATSRDLETEAFF
TRBJ1-2	TRBD1	-	TRBV11-2	TGTGCCAGCAGGCGGGACAGTAACTATGGCTACACCTTC	CASRRDSNYGYTF
TRBJ1-6	-	few	TRBV27	TGTGCCAGCAGACCAGGAGGGTTCGATTCACCCCTCCACTTT	CASRPGGFDSPLHF
TRBJ1-1	-	-	TRBV28	TGTGCCAGCGAGACTAGATACACTGAAGCTTTCTTT	CASETRYTEAFF
TRBJ2-3	-	few	TRBV7-9	TGTGCCACACATCGGGGGCCTAGCACAGATACGCAGTATTTT	CATHRGPSTDTQYF
TRBJ2-1	TRBD2	-	TRBV7-6	TGTGCCAGCAGCTGGGGCGGTAGCGGGGGGGAATACAATGAGCAGTTCTTC	CASSWGGSGGEYNEQFF
TRBJ2-7	TRBD1	-	TRBV13	TGTGCCAGCAGCTTAAGGGGTTCGTCCCGGGACAGGGACCACGAGCAGTACTTC	CASSLRGSSRDRDHEQYF
TRBJ1-4	-	few	TRBV6-6	TGTGCCAGCAGTTACACCCCGGAGGGAACTAATGAAAAACTGTTTTTT	CASSYTPEGTNEKLFF
TRBJ2-7	-	-	TRBV5-1	TGCGCCAGCAGCTTGACAAACAGGGTGGACGGGTACGAGCAGTACTTC	CASSLTNRVDGYEQYF
TRBJ2-1	TRBD2	-	TRBV4-2	TGTGCCAGCAGCCACACCCCCGGACTAGCGGGAAGAACTGAGCAGTTCTTC	CASSHTPGLAGRTEQFF
TRBJ1-1	-	-	TRBV5-6	TGTGCCAGCAGCTTGTTAGGCAGGGTGAACACTGAAGCTTTCTTT	CASSLLGRVNTEAFF
TRBJ2-1	-	-	TRBV19	TGTGCCAGTAGTATTGGAGCGTCCAATGAGCAGTTCTTC	CASSIGASNEQFF
TRBJ2-4	-	-	TRBV16	TGTGCCAGCAGCCAACGGCAAAACATTCAGTACTTC	CASSQRQNIQYF
TRBJ1-4	-	-	TRBV5-5	TGTGCCAGCAGCTTGATTCCACAGGGAGGAGAAAAACTGTTTTTT	CASSLIPQGGEKLFF
TRBJ2-3	TRBD1	-	TRBV28	TGTGCCAGCAGTTTAGGACAGGCCGCGGATACGCAGTATTTT	CASSLGQAADTQYF
TRBJ1-5	-	-	TRBV24-1	TGTGCCACAGACAGTGAGATGCAGCCCCAGCATTTT	CATDSEMQPQHF
TRBJ1-1	TRBD1	-	TRBV6-5	TGTGCCAGCAGGGACAGGTTTTTGAACACTGAAGCTTTCTTT	CASRDRFLNTEAFF
TRBJ2-7	TRBD2	once	TRBV3-1/TRBV3-2	TGTGCCAGCAGCCAAAGACTAGCGGTCTCCTACGAGCAGTACTTC	CASSQRLAVSYEQYF
TRBJ1-1	-	-	TRBV21-1	TGTGCCATTGACCGGGTGAACACTGAAGCTTTCTTT	CAIDRVNTEAFF